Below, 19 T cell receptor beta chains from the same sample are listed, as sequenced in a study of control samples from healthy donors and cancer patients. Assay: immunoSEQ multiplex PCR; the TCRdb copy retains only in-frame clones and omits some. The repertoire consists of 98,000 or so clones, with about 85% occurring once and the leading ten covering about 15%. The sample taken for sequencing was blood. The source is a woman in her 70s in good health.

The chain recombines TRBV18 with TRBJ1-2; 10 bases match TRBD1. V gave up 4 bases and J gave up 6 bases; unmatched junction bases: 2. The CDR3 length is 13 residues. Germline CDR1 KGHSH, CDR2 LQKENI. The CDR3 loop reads CASSLGQGDGYTF. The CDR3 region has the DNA TGTGCCAGCTCACTTGGACAGGGGGATGGCTACACCTTC.

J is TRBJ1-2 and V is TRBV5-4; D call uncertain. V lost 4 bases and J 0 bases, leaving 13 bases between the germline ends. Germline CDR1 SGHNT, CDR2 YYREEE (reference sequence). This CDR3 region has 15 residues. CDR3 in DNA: TGTGCCAGCAGCCCCGCGGGCTTAGCTAACTATGGCTACACCTTC. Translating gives CASSPAGLANYGYTF. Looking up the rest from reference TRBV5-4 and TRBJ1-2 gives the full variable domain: ETGVTQSPTHLIKTRGQQVTLRCSSQSGHNTVSWYQQALGQGPQFIFQYYREEENGRGNFPPRFSGLQFPNYSSELNVNALELDDSALYLCASSPAGLANYGYTFGSGTRLTVV.

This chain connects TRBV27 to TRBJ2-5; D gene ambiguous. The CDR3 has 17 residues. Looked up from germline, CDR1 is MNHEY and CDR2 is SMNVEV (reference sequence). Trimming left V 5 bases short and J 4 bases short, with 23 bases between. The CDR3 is CASSAPFAFLKVETQYF. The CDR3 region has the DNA TGTGCCAGCAGTGCCCCTTTTGCTTTTCTGAAGGTAGAGACCCAGTACTTC.

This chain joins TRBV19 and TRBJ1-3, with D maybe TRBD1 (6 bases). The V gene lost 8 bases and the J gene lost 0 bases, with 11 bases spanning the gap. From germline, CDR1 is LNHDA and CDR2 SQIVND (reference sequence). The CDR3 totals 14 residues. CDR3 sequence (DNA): TGTGCCAGTGGGGGACATTTCTCTGGAAACACCATATATTTT. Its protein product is CASGGHFSGNTIYF. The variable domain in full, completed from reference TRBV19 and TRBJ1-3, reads DGGITQSPKYLFRKEGQNVTLSCEQNLNHDAMYWYRQDPGQGLRLIYYSQIVNDFQKGDIAEGYSVSREKKESFPLTVTSAQKNPTAFYLCASGGHFSGNTIYFGEGSWLTVV.

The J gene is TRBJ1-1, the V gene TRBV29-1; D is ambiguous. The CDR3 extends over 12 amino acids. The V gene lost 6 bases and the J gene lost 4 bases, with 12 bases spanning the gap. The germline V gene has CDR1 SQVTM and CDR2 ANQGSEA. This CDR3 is CSVVSGVTEAFF. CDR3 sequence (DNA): TGCAGCGTGGTAAGCGGGGTCACTGAAGCTTTCTTT.

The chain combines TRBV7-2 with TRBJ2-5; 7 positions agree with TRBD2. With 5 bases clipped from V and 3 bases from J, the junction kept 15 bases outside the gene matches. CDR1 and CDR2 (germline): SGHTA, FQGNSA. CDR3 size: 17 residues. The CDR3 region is CASSQQLPSGGKETQYF. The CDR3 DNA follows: TGTGCCAGCAGCCAACAGTTGCCTAGCGGAGGTAAAGAGACCCAGTACTTC.

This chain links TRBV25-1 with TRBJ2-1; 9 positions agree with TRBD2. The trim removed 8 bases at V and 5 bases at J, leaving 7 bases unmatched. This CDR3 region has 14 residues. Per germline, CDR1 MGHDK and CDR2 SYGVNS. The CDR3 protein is CASGSSSGNNEQFF. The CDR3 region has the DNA TGTGCCAGCGGCTCCTCTAGCGGGAACAATGAGCAGTTCTTC.

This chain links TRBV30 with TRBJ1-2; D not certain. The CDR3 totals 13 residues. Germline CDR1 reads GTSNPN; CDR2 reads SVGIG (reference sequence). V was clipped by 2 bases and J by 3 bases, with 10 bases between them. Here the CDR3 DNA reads TGTGCCTGGAGTACCAGCGGGGACTATGGCTACACCTTC. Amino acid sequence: CAWSTSGDYGYTF.

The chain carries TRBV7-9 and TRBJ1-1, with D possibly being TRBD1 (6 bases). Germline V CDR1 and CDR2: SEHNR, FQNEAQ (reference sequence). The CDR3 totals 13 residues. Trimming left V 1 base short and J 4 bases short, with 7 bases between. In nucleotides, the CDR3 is TGTGCCAGCAGCTTAGTACAGGGCACTGAAGCTTTCTTT. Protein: CASSLVQGTEAFF.

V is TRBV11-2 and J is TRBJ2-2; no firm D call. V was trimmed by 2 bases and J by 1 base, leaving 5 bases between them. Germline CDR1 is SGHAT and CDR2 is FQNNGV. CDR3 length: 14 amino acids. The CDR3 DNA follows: TGTGCCAGCAGCTTATCTCGGAACACCGGGGAGCTGTTTTTT. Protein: CASSLSRNTGELFF.

The CDR3 DNA reads TGTGCCAGCAGCTTCGGGCCGGTTCAGAACACTGAAGCTTTCTTT. Translated, it gives CASSFGPVQNTEAFF. V is TRBV7-9 and J is TRBJ1-1; D not certain. Germline CDR1 is SEHNR and CDR2 is FQNEAQ (reference sequence). The CDR3 spans 15 residues. V dropped 3 bases and J dropped 1 base, with 12 bases sitting between them. The full variable domain, in which reference TRBV7-9 and TRBJ1-1 provide the parts outside the CDR3, is DTGVSQNPRHKITKRGQNVTFRCDPISEHNRLYWYRQTLGQGPEFLTYFQNEAQLEKSRLLSDRFSAERPKGSFSTLEIQRTEQGDSAMYLCASSFGPVQNTEAFFGQGTRLTVV.

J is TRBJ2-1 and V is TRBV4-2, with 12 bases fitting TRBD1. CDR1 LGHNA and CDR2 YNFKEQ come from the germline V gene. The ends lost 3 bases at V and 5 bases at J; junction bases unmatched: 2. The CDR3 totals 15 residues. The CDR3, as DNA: TGTGCCAGCAGCCAGGGACAGGGGGCCAACAATGAGCAGTTCTTC. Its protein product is CASSQGQGANNEQFF.

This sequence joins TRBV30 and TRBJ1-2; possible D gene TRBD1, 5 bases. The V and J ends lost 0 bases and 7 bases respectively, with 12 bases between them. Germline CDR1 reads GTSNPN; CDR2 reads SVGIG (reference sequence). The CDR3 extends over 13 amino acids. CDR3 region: CAWSVSGVRGYTF. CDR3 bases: TGTGCCTGGAGTGTCTCGGGGGTCCGTGGCTACACCTTC.

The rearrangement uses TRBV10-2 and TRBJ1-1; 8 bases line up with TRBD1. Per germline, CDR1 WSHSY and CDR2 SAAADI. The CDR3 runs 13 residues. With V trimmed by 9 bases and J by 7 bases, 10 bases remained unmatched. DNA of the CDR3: TGCGCCAGTATCGGACAGGGAACCCGTGAAGCTTTCTTT. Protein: CASIGQGTREAFF.

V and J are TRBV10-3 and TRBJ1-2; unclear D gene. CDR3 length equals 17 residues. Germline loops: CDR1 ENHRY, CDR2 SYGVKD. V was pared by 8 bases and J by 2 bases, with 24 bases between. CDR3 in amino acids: CAIHPIGPDPLNYGYTF. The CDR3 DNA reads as TGTGCCATCCACCCGATCGGACCAGATCCCTTGAACTATGGCTACACCTTC.

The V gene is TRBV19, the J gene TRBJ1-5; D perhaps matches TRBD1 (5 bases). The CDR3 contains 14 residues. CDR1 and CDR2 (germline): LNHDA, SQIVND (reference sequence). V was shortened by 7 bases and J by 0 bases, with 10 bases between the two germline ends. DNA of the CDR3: TGTGCCAGTACCACAGGCCATAGCAATCAGCCCCAGCATTTT. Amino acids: CASTTGHSNQPQHF.

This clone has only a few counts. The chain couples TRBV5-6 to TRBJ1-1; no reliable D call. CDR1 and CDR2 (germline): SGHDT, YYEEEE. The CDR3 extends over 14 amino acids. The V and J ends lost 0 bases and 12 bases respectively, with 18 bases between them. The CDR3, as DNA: TGTGCCAGCAGCTTGGCGCCGGTGCCGTCGAAGACTTTCTTT. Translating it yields CASSLAPVPSKTFF.

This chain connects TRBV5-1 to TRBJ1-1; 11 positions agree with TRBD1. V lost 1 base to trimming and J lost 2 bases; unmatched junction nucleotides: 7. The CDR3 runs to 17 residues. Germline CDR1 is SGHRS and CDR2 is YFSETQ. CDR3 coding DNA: TGCGCCAGCAGCTTGTCGCGGGGACAGGGGGGAAACACTGAAGCTTTCTTT. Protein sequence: CASSLSRGQGGNTEAFF.

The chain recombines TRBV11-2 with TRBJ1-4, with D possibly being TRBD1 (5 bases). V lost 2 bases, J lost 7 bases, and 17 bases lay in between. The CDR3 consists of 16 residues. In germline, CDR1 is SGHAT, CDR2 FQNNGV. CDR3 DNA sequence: TGTGCCAGCAGCTTAAAGGTTTTGGGGCGGGGTGAAAAACTGTTTTTT. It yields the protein CASSLKVLGRGEKLFF.